This TCR beta chain was sequenced in a study of blood T cell repertoires in COVID-19. The overall study: Collection of acute and convalescent COVID-19 samples took place in the United States, Italy and Spain. The cDNA or gDNA used as material had been derived from T cells, B-cell-depleted T cells, or PBMCs.

This clone is a singleton in its sample. Authors' analysis steps: Estimation of nucleated cell counts was performed using reference gene primer amplification. Clones were sequenced by immunoSEQ multiplex PCR, and TCRdb holds only the in-frame ones, with some missing. For V, J and clone size, that table is used; D and trimming come from the DNA. This sample yields 150,000 to 200,000 clones, of which 86% are seen a single time; roughly 7% belongs to the top ten. Germline V CDR1 and CDR2: LNHDA, SQIVND (reference sequence). V was trimmed by 3 bases and J by 0 bases, leaving 6 bases between them. The CDR3 totals 15 residues.

The sequence was obtained from a woman aged 80 or older in a cohort sampled during active or convalescent COVID-19. The chain is built from TRBV19 and TRBJ2-6, with D hard to call. The sample taken for sequencing was peripheral blood. CDR3 sequence: CASSMAHSGANVLTF. The CDR3 region has the DNA TGTGCCAGTAGTATGGCCCACTCTGGGGCCAACGTCCTGACTTTC.